Listed below are T cell receptor beta chains from one sample, sequenced in a study of identical twins. TCRdb analysed the 5' RACE reads with MiXCR anew, one entry per CDR3 protein. Of around 510,000 distinct CDR3 sequences listed, roughly an eighth are singletons. These data were likewise used in another study, on yellow fever vaccine responses in identical twins.

Sequences were obtained from CD4+ T cells sorted from blood. The receptors here all came from a woman aged 18-35 years in good health. Both conserved end residues are trimmed from each CDR3.

len,j_gene,v_gene,CDR3aa
14,TRBJ2-2,TRBV18,ASSPFSPENTGELF
14,TRBJ2-4,TRBV12-3/TRBV12-4,ASSQTGGLSKNIQY
11,TRBJ2-7,TRBV20-1,SARQAGVYEQY
14,TRBJ2-7,TRBV5-1,ASSLEATRGPYEQY
12,TRBJ1-4,TRBV7-9,ASSATDPNEKLF
12,TRBJ2-1,TRBV12-3/TRBV12-4,ASKGPADQHEQF
13,TRBJ1-2,TRBV15,ATSRDQGALYGYT
12,TRBJ1-1,TRBV5-1,ASSIATGATEAF
13,TRBJ2-5,TRBV3-1,ASSQVGQGRETQY
12,TRBJ2-3,TRBV7-2,ASSLLAGTDTQY
9,TRBJ2-3,TRBV20-1,SAPKGDTQY
11,TRBJ2-1,TRBV29-1,SVSVGSYNEQF
12,TRBJ2-5,TRBV5-1,ASRGSLGRETQY
12,TRBJ2-5,TRBV7-2,ASSLRTPQETQY
15,TRBJ2-3,TRBV12-3/TRBV12-4,ASSLIIAEDGTDTQY
6,TRBJ2-7,TRBV6-2/TRBV6-3,ASSTLG
12,TRBJ1-2,TRBV6-1,ASRQTDHHYGYT
16,TRBJ2-5,TRBV18,ASSPPRRGLAQQETQY
14,TRBJ2-2,TRBV5-1,ASSVGVAANTGELF
11,TRBJ1-1,TRBV12-3/TRBV12-4,ASSLARNTEAF
12,TRBJ2-1,TRBV5-3,ARSLYSSYNEQF
14,TRBJ1-4,TRBV5-1,ASSLDGGRRVEKLF
13,TRBJ2-5,TRBV7-2,ARGRDPRAWETQY
13,TRBJ2-7,TRBV3-1,ASSPAGTAVYEQY